Each of the 21 T cell receptor beta chains below was sequenced from the same sample in a study of T cell responses to AZD1222 COVID-19 vaccine. Some clones are missing from TCRdb's copy, which holds only in-frame ones; the method was immunoSEQ multiplex PCR. The sample carries about 120,000 clones, about 90% recorded once. Here the sequenced sample was peripheral blood, taken on day 0 of AZD1222 vaccination. The receptors stem from an adult in good health.

The chain recombines TRBV6-5 with TRBJ2-2; the D is unclear. Germline values: CDR1 MNHEY, CDR2 SVGAGI. With 0 bases removed from V and 6 bases from J, the gap between germline ends came to 14 bases. CDR3 length equals 16 residues. CDR3 region: CASSYSGEGPPGELFF. Here the CDR3 DNA reads TGTGCCAGCAGTTACTCGGGTGAAGGGCCACCCGGGGAGCTGTTTTTT.

V gene TRBV18 combines with J gene TRBJ2-3; 9 bases match TRBD2. This CDR3 contains 20 residues. Germline values: CDR1 KGHSH, CDR2 LQKENI. V shed 6 bases, J shed 2 bases, and the junction held 21 bases outside the gene matches. The CDR3 loop is CASSRDPLQERGAYTDTQYF. Written as DNA, the CDR3 is TGTGCCAGCTCCCGGGACCCCCTTCAGGAGCGGGGGGCTTACACAGATACGCAGTATTTT. The variable domain in full, with the rest retrieved from reference TRBV18 and TRBJ2-3, is NAGVMQNPRHLVRRRGQEARLRCSPMKGHSHVYWYRQLPEEGLKFMVYLQKENIIDESGMPKERFSAEFPKEGPSILRIQQVVRGDSAAYFCASSRDPLQERGAYTDTQYFGPGTRLTVL.

This clone was seen once. The chain employs TRBV2 and TRBJ1-1; 7 bases line up with TRBD1. Germline CDR1 SNHLY, CDR2 FYNNEI. The junction had 5 bases not matched to a gene; V was cut back by 4 bases and J by 6 bases. The length of the CDR3 is 13 residues. In DNA, the CDR3 is TGTGCCAGCAGTGGGACAGGTCCTCCTGAAGCTTTCTTT. This codes for CASSGTGPPEAFF.

The chain carries TRBV3-1 (or the pseudogene TRBV3-2) and TRBJ1-2, with 9 bases matching TRBD1. Germline V CDR1 and CDR2: LGHDT, YNNKEL (reference sequence). The CDR3 is made up of 13 amino acids. Trimming cost V 4 bases and J 5 bases; bases outside gene matches: 2. In DNA form, the CDR3 reads TGTGCCAGCAGCCTTGGACAGGGGTATGGCTACACCTTC. It yields the protein CASSLGQGYGYTF.

This chain uses TRBV5-1 with TRBJ1-5; 7 bases match TRBD1. V lost 0 bases and J lost 4; bases outside the gene matches: 4. CDR1 SGHRS and CDR2 YFSETQ come from the germline V gene. The CDR3 totals 15 residues. CDR3 coding DNA: TGCGCCAGCAGCTTGGTGGCAGGGGGAAATCAGCCCCAGCATTTT. Its translation: CASSLVAGGNQPQHF.

The gene calls are TRBV18 and TRBJ1-5; unclear D gene. CDR1 and CDR2 (germline): KGHSH, LQKENI. Trimming took off 3 bases at V and 4 bases at J, with 7 bases between the two ends. The CDR3 length is 13 residues. The CDR3 nucleotides are TGTGCCAGCTCACCGGACGGAAATCAGCCCCAGCATTTT. Translating gives CASSPDGNQPQHF.

The rearrangement uses TRBV6-1 and TRBJ2-2; D is perhaps TRBD1 or TRBD2 (5 bases each). V dropped 1 base and J dropped 3 bases, with 9 bases sitting between them. The CDR3 length is 15 residues. Germline V gene lookup returns CDR1 MNHNS and CDR2 SASEGT. The CDR3, as DNA: TGTGCCAGCAGTGAAGGTGGGGGATACACCGGGGAGCTGTTTTTT. Residues: CASSEGGGYTGELFF.

There are a few counts of this clone. The chain employs TRBV2 and TRBJ1-1; D unclear. Trimming removed 8 bases at V and 1 base at J, with 14 bases between. Germline V CDR1 and CDR2: SNHLY, FYNNEI. CDR3 length: 14 amino acids. For the CDR3, the DNA is TGTGCCAGCCGTCTCGCCAGAGAGAACACTGAAGCTTTCTTT. This sequence encodes CASRLARENTEAFF. The entire variable domain, with the rest obtained from reference TRBV2 and TRBJ1-1, is as follows: EPEVTQTPSHQVTQMGQEVILRCVPISNHLYFYWYRQILGQKVEFLVSFYNNEISEKSEIFDDQFSVERPDGSNFTLKIRSTKLEDSAMYFCASRLARENTEAFFGQGTRLTVV.

The V call is TRBV4-2, the J call TRBJ2-3; 12 bases map to TRBD1. The ends lost 1 base at V and 1 base at J; junction bases unmatched: 3. This CDR3 region has 17 residues. Per the germline V gene, CDR1 is LGHNA and CDR2 is YNFKEQ. In DNA, the CDR3 is TGTGCCAGCAGCCAAGGGGACAGGGGGCTCGGCACAGATACGCAGTATTTT. It yields the protein CASSQGDRGLGTDTQYF.

This clone showed up just once. This chain links TRBV12-5 with TRBJ2-4; D remains unclear. V lost 2 bases, J lost 4 bases, and 9 bases lay in between. The length of the CDR3 is 14 residues. Germline V gives CDR1 LGHNT, CDR2 FRNRAP. CDR3 protein: CASGLWSEKNIQYF. DNA of the CDR3: TGTGCTAGTGGTTTGTGGTCAGAAAAAAACATTCAGTACTTC. The full variable domain, rest sourced from reference TRBV12-5 and TRBJ2-4, is DARVTQTPRHKVTEMGQEVTMRCQPILGHNTVFWYRQTMMQGLELLAYFRNRAPLDDSGMPKDRFSAEMPDATLATLKIQPSEPRDSAVYFCASGLWSEKNIQYFGAGTRLSVL.

In its sample, this clone was seen many times. The gene calls are TRBV18 and TRBJ1-1, with D uncertain. V lost 2 bases, J lost 1 base, and 8 bases lay in between. CDR3 length equals 14 residues. Germline V lookup: CDR1 KGHSH, CDR2 LQKENI. The CDR3 nucleotides read TGTGCCAGCTCACCATTCCCGGCGAACACTGAAGCTTTCTTT. Its translation: CASSPFPANTEAFF.

The rearrangement uses TRBV2 and TRBJ2-2; maybe TRBD1 (6 bases). The CDR3 is 15 residues long. Germline assignment: CDR1 SNHLY and CDR2 FYNNEI. Trimming stripped 6 bases from V and 4 bases from J, with 15 bases between. The CDR3 loop is CASSQAGVRTGELFF. In DNA, the CDR3 is TGTGCCAGCAGCCAGGCAGGGGTGCGCACCGGGGAGCTGTTTTTT.

The V call is TRBV13, the J call TRBJ2-1, with D unclear. This CDR3 is built from 16 residues. CDR1 and CDR2 from the germline V gene are PRHDT and FYEKMQ (reference sequence). V dropped 5 bases and J dropped 0 bases, with 14 bases sitting between them. CDR3 DNA: TGTGCCAGCAGCCTAAGACTGCCTAGCTCCTACAATGAGCAGTTCTTC. Translation: CASSLRLPSSYNEQFF.

The rearrangement links TRBV3-1 (or the pseudogene TRBV3-2) to TRBJ2-7, with D perhaps being TRBD1 or TRBD2 (5 bases each). This CDR3 has 14 residues. CDR1 is LGHDT, CDR2 YNNKEL, per germline (reference sequence). V gave up 4 bases and J gave up 7 bases, with 17 bases separating them. CDR3 nucleotide sequence: TGTGCCAGCAGCCTGATAGGGGACCCAGGGGAGCAGTACTTC. Amino acids: CASSLIGDPGEQYF.

This chain connects TRBV7-2 to TRBJ1-6, with a possible D match to TRBD1 (5 bases). V lost 4 bases and J 5 bases, leaving 12 bases between the germline ends. This CDR3 has 15 residues. The germline V gene encodes CDR1 SGHTA and CDR2 FQGNSA. The CDR3 nucleotides are TGTGCCAGCAGCTCCGGGGCCGGTAATAATTCACCCCTCCACTTT. It yields the protein CASSSGAGNNSPLHF.

This chain joins TRBV9 and TRBJ2-2; 9 positions match TRBD1. Germline CDR1 and CDR2: SGDLS and YYNGEE. This CDR3 has 18 residues. V lost 3 bases, J lost 2 bases, and 11 bases stayed unmatched. CDR3 in amino acids: CASSGGWGQGGNTGELFF. The CDR3 nucleotides read TGTGCCAGCAGCGGAGGTTGGGGACAGGGAGGAAACACCGGGGAGCTGTTTTTT.

This chain joins TRBV14 and TRBJ1-1, with D unclear. The germline gives CDR1 SGHDN, CDR2 FVKESK. V gave up 4 bases and J gave up 1 base, with 10 bases separating them. The CDR3 covers 14 residues. The chain's CDR3 is CASSPEQGNTEAFF. The CDR3 nucleotides are TGTGCCAGCAGCCCCGAGCAAGGGAACACTGAAGCTTTCTTT.

V is TRBV27 and J is TRBJ1-1, with D hard to call. CDR3 size: 13 residues. Germline V gene sequence: CDR1 MNHEY, CDR2 SMNVEV (reference sequence). With 3 bases removed from V and 2 bases from J, the gap between germline ends came to 7 bases. Here the CDR3 reads CASSFVSNTEAFF. CDR3 DNA: TGTGCCAGCAGTTTCGTAAGCAACACTGAAGCTTTCTTT.

The chain links TRBV12-5 to TRBJ1-1; the D is unclear. CDR3 size: 17 residues. V was cut by 4 bases and J by 2 bases, with 20 bases left in between. CDR1 LGHNT and CDR2 FRNRAP come from the germline V gene. CDR3: CASGSPGVRGRNTEAFF. In DNA form, the CDR3 reads TGTGCTAGTGGTTCCCCGGGTGTGCGCGGGCGAAACACTGAAGCTTTCTTT.

The DNA of the CDR3 is TGTGCCAGCAGTTGGGGGGCAGGGGCTGGCTACACCTTC. Encoded protein: CASSWGAGAGYTF. The chain couples TRBV25-1 to TRBJ1-2, with D possibly TRBD1 on 6 matching bases. The germline V and J ends were trimmed by 5 bases and 7 bases, with 14 bases remaining between them. This CDR3 contains 13 residues. Germline values: CDR1 MGHDK, CDR2 SYGVNS.

The rearrangement joins TRBV2 to TRBJ2-7; perhaps TRBD2 as D (6 bases). In germline, CDR1 is SNHLY, CDR2 FYNNEI. V gave up 10 bases and J gave up 0 bases, with 19 bases separating them. The CDR3 runs to 15 residues. This CDR3 is CATRASDGSSYEQYF. For the CDR3, the DNA is TGTGCCACCCGGGCCTCGGACGGGAGCTCCTACGAGCAGTACTTC.